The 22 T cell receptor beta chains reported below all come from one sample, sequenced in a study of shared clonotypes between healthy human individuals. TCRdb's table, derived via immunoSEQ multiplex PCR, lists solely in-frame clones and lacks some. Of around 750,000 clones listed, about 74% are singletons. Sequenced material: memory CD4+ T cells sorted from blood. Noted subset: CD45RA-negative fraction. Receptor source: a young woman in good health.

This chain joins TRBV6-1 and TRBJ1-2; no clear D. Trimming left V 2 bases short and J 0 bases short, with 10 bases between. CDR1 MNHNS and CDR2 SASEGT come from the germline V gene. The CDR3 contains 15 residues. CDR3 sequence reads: CASSELNSANYGYTF. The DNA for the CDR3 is TGTGCCAGCAGTGAACTCAACAGTGCTAACTATGGCTACACCTTC.

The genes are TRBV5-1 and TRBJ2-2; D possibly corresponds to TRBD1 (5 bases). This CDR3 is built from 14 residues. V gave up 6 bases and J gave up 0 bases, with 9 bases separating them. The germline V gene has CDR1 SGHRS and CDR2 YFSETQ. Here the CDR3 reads CASTLTANTGELFF. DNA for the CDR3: TGCGCCAGCACCCTGACAGCGAACACCGGGGAGCTGTTTTTT.

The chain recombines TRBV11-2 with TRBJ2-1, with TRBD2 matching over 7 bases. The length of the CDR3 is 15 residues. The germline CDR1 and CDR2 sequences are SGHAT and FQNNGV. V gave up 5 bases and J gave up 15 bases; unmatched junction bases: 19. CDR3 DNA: TGTGCCAGCAGCCGTTGGGAGGGAAGGGACCAGGTCACGTTCTTC. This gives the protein CASSRWEGRDQVTFF. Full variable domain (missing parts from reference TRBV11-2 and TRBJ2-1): EAGVAQSPRYKIIEKRQSVAFWCNPISGHATLYWYQQILGQGPKLLIQFQNNGVVDDSQLPKDRFSAERLKGVDSTLKIQPAKLEDSAVYLCASSRWEGRDQVTFFGPGTRLTVL.

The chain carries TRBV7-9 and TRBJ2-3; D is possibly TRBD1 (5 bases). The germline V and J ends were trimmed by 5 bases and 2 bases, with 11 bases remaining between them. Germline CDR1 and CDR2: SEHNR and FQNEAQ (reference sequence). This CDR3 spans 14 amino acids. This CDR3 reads CASSERQHTDTQYF. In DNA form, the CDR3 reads TGTGCCAGCAGCGAAAGACAGCACACAGATACGCAGTATTTT.

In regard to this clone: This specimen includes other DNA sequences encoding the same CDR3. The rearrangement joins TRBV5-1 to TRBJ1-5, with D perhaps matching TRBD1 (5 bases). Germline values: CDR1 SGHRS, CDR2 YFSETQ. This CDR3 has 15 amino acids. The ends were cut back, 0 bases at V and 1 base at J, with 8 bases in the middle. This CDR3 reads CASSLGQGSNQPQHF. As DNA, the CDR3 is TGCGCCAGCAGCTTGGGCCAGGGAAGCAATCAGCCCCAGCATTTT.

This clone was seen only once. CDR3 DNA sequence: TGTGCCGTACCAGAAGGTTCAGGATCCTACGAGCAGTACTTC. Amino acids: CAVPEGSGSYEQYF. The chain employs TRBV7-9 and TRBJ2-7, with unresolved D. This CDR3 is 14 amino acids long. V was clipped by 11 bases and J by 1 base, with 18 bases between them. The germline CDR1 and CDR2 sequences are SEHNR and FQNEAQ (reference sequence).

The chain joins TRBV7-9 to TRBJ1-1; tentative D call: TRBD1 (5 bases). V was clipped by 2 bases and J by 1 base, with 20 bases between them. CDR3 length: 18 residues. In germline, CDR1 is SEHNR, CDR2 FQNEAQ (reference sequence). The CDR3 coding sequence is TGTGCCAGCAGCTTACCTAAGTCCCGGGACCCACAGAACACTGAAGCTTTCTTT. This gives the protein CASSLPKSRDPQNTEAFF. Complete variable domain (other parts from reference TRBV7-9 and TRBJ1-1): DTGVSQNPRHKITKRGQNVTFRCDPISEHNRLYWYRQTLGQGPEFLTYFQNEAQLEKSRLLSDRFSAERPKGSFSTLEIQRTEQGDSAMYLCASSLPKSRDPQNTEAFFGQGTRLTVV.

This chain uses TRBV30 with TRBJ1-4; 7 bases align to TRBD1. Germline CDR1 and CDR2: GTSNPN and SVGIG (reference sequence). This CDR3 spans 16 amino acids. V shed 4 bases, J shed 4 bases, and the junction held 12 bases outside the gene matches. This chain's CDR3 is CAWTPVSGQRNEKLFF. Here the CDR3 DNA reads TGTGCCTGGACACCCGTTTCGGGACAGCGTAATGAAAAACTGTTTTTT.

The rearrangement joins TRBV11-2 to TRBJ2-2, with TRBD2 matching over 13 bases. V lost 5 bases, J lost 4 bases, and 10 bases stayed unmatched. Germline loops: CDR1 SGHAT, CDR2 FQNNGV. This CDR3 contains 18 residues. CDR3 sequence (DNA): TGTGCCAGCAGCCGGGGACTAGCGGGAAGGCGGAGCACCGGGGAGCTGTTTTTT. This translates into CASSRGLAGRRSTGELFF.

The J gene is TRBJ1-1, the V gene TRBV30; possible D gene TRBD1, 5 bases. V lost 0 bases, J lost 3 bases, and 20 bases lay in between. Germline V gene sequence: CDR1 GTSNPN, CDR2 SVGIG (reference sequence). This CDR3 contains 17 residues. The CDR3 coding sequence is TGTGCCTGGAGTGTATTTTGGGCCAGGGTGGGTCACACTGAAGCTTTCTTT. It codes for CAWSVFWARVGHTEAFF.

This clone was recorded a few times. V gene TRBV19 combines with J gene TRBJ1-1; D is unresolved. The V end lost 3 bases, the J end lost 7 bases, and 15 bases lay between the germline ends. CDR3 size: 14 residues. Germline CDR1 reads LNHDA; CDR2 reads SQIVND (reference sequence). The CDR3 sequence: CASSMNSQFGEAFF. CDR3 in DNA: TGTGCCAGTAGTATGAACAGTCAATTCGGTGAAGCTTTCTTT.

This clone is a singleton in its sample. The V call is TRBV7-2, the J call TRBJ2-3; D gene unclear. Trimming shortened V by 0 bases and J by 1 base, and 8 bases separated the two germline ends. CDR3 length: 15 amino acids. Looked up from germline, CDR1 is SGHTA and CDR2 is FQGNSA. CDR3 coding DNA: TGTGCCAGCAGCTTAGCTGGGGTGGGCACAGATACGCAGTATTTT. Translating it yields CASSLAGVGTDTQYF.

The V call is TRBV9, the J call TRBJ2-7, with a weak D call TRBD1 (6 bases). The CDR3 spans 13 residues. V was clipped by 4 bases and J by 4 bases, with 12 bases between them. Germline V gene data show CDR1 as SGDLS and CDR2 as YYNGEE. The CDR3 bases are TGTGCCAGCAGCCCCGGGCAGGGGTACGAGCAGTACTTC. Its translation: CASSPGQGYEQYF.

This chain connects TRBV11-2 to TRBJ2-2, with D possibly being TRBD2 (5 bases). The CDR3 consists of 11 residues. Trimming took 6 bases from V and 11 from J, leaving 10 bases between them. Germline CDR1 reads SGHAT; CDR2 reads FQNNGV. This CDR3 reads CASSPSGELFF. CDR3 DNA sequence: TGTGCCAGCAGTCCTTCGGGAGAGCTGTTTTTT.

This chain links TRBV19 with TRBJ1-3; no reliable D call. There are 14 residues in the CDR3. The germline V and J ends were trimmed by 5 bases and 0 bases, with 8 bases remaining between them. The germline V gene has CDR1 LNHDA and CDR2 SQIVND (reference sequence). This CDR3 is CASSLHLSGNTIYF. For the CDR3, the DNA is TGTGCCAGTAGTCTTCATCTCTCTGGAAACACCATATATTTT.

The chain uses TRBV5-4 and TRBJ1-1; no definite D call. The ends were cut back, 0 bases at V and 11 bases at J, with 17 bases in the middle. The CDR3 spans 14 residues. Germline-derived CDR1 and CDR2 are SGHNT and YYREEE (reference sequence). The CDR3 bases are TGTGCCAGCAGCTTGGATGGTCGTGGTCCCGGCGCTTTCTTT. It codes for CASSLDGRGPGAFF.

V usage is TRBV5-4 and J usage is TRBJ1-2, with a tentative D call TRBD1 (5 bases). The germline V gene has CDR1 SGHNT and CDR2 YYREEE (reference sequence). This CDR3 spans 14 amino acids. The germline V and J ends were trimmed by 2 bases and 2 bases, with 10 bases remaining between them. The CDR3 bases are TGTGCCAGCAGCTTCGTGGGGCAGAACTATGGCTACACCTTC. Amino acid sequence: CASSFVGQNYGYTF. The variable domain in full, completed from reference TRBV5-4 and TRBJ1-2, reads ETGVTQSPTHLIKTRGQQVTLRCSSQSGHNTVSWYQQALGQGPQFIFQYYREEENGRGNFPPRFSGLQFPNYSSELNVNALELDDSALYLCASSFVGQNYGYTFGSGTRLTVV.

CDR3 nucleotides: TGTGCCAGCAGTTCACCCCCGGGACAGGGAGAGACCCAGTACTTC. Translated: CASSSPPGQGETQYF. The chain couples TRBV6-5 to TRBJ2-5, with TRBD1 matching over 9 bases. Unmatched junction bases numbered 7, after V lost 4 bases and J lost 4 bases. This CDR3 has 15 amino acids. Germline CDR1 is MNHEY and CDR2 is SVGAGI.

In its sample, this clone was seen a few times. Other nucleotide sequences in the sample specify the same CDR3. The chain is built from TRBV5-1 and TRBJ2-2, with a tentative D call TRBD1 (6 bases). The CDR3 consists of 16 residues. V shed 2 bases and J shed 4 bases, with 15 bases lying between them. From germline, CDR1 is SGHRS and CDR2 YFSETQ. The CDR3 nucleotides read TGCGCCAGCAGCTTCAGTCCAGGGGTAGGCACCGGGGAGCTGTTTTTT. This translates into CASSFSPGVGTGELFF.

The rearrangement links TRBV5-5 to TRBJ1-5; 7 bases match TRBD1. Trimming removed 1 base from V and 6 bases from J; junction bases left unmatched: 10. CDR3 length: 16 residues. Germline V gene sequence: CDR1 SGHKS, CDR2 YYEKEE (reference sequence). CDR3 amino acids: CASSLLGQDRGQPQHF. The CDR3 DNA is TGTGCCAGCAGCTTGCTCGGACAGGATCGGGGTCAGCCCCAGCATTTT.

The CDR3 here is CASSPRVAYEQYF. In nucleotides, the CDR3 is TGTGCCAGCAGCCCCAGGGTGGCCTACGAGCAGTACTTC. The chain has TRBV5-6 and TRBJ2-7; TRBD1 might be the D (5 bases). Germline V gives CDR1 SGHDT, CDR2 YYEEEE. V lost 4 bases to trimming and J lost 2 bases, with 10 bases between them. This CDR3 has 13 amino acids.

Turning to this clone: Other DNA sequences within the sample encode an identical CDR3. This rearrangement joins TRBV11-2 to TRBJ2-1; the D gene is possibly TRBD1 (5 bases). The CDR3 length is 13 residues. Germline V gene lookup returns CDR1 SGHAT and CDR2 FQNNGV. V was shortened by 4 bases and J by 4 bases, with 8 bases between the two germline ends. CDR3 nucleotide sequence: TGTGCCAGCAGCTCTGGACAATACAATGAGCAGTTCTTC. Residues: CASSSGQYNEQFF.